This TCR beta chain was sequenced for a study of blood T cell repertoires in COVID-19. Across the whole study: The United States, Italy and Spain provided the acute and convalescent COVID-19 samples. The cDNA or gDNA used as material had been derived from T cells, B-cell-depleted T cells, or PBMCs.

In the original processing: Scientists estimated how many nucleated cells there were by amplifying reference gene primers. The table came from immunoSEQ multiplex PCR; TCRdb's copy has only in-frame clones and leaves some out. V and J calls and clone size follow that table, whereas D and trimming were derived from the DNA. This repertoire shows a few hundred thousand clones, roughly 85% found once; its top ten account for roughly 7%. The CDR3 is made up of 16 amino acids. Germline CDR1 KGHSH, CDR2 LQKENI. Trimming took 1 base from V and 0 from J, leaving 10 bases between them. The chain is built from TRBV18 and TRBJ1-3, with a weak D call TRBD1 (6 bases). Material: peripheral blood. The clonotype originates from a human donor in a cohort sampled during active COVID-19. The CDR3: CASSPRSDSSGNTIYF. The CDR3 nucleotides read TGTGCCAGCTCACCACGTTCGGACAGCTCTGGAAACACCATATATTTT.